Each of the 6 T cell receptor beta chains below was sequenced from the same sample in a study of blood T cell repertoires in COVID-19 (dated by TCRdb to the early 2020s). The method was the immunoSEQ multiplex PCR assay. The source is immuneACCESS, and TCRdb retained only in-frame sequences with V and J called. Part of the clones is not carried over; for the studies checked, unresolved V genes explain less than half of this, and the remainder is unexplained. In this sample the table shows a few hundred thousand clones, roughly 89% of which occur a single time. In total, the top ten clones hold roughly 6.2% of the sample. Sequenced: PBMCs or T cells enriched from blood (not recorded which). These receptors were collected from a woman in her 40s who had recovered from COVID-19.

The chain combines TRBV11-1 with TRBJ1-3; 7 bases are shared with TRBD1. After removal of 10 bases from V and 3 bases from J, the junction contained 6 bases not matched to a gene. CDR1 and CDR2 from the germline V gene are SGHAT and FQDESV (reference sequence). The CDR3 extends over 13 amino acids. This chain's CDR3 is CATQGQLGNTIYF. Written as DNA, the CDR3 is TGTGCCACCCAGGGACAGCTTGGAAACACCATATATTTT.

This chain connects TRBV7-2 to TRBJ2-5, with D perhaps matching TRBD2 (6 bases). There are 16 residues in the CDR3. Germline V gene sequence: CDR1 SGHTA, CDR2 FQGNSA. The V gene lost 3 bases and the J gene lost 3 bases, with 17 bases spanning the gap. Here the CDR3 reads CASSFPLSGDKETQYF. CDR3 DNA sequence: TGTGCCAGCAGCTTTCCCTTATCGGGAGATAAAGAGACCCAGTACTTC.

This chain links TRBV27 with TRBJ1-2; perhaps TRBD1 as D (6 bases). Trimming left V 8 bases short and J 5 bases short, with 15 bases between. CDR3 size: 13 residues. Per the germline V gene, CDR1 is MNHEY and CDR2 is SMNVEV (reference sequence). The CDR3 DNA is TGTGCCAGCGGGTCCGGACAGAAATATGGCTACACCTTC. It specifies CASGSGQKYGYTF.

The chain links TRBV6-2 or TRBV6-3 to TRBJ1-6, with D unresolved. The CDR3 totals 14 residues. V was cut by 5 bases and J by 9 bases, with 14 bases left in between. CDR1 and CDR2 (germline): MNHEY, SVGEGT. This chain's CDR3 is CASSPRERASPLHF. The CDR3 nucleotides read TGTGCCAGCAGTCCAAGAGAGAGGGCTTCACCCCTCCACTTT.

This sequence joins TRBV4-3 and TRBJ2-2; the match to TRBD2 covers 14 bases. The trim removed 6 bases at V and 6 bases at J, leaving 9 bases unmatched. This CDR3 comprises 17 residues. Looked up from germline, CDR1 is LGHNA and CDR2 is YSLEER. CDR3 in amino acids: CASRGLAGEHFPGELFF. CDR3 sequence (DNA): TGCGCCAGCAGGGGACTAGCGGGAGAGCATTTTCCCGGGGAGCTGTTTTTT.

The chain couples TRBV27 to TRBJ2-6; D unclear. The V and J ends lost 4 bases and 0 bases respectively, with 7 bases between them. The CDR3 runs to 15 residues. CDR1 is MNHEY and CDR2 is SMNVEV in the germline V gene (reference sequence). Here the CDR3 reads CASSSSGSGANVLTF. The DNA for the CDR3 is TGTGCCAGCAGTTCCAGTGGCTCTGGGGCCAACGTCCTGACTTTC. Based on the CDR3 plus reference TRBV27 and TRBJ2-6, the full variable domain is EAQVTQNPRYLITVTGKKLTVTCSQNMNHEYMSWYRQDPGLGLRQIYYSMNVEVTDKGDVPEGYKVSRKEKRNFPLILESPSPNQTSLYFCASSSSGSGANVLTFGAGSRLTVL.